This TCR beta chain derives from a study of blood T cells in healthy people across ages. Study-level results: Conclusively comparing naive with antigen-experienced cells was impossible with unsorted PBMCs. Getting older went along with TCR beta diversity per million T cells dropping roughly linearly.

This clonotype was picked up a small number of times. What it binds is not known. The ends lost 2 bases at V and 10 bases at J; junction bases unmatched: 10. This CDR3 is 15 amino acids long. In germline, CDR1 is SGHNT, CDR2 YYREEE (reference sequence). The second PCR ran about 6 to 12 cycles with a sample-barcoded 5' primer and J-beta primers. TCRdb reanalysed the 5' RACE reads using MiXCR and keeps one entry per CDR3 protein. The table has about 640,000 distinct CDR3 sequences, around three fifths seen once; the top ten hold over 30%. Material for sequencing was blood. The chain uses TRBV5-4 and TRBJ2-7; 12 nucleotides line up with TRBD2. The clonotype was recovered from a man between 60 and 75 years old in good health. The CDR3 protein is CASSFSGLAGRIQYF. The CDR3 nucleotides read TGTGCCAGCAGCTTCTCGGGACTAGCGGGTCGCATCCAGTACTTC.